These 30 T cell receptor beta chains came from one sample sequenced in a study of cytomegalovirus exposure and HLA in healthy donors. Primers: 60 Vbeta forward and 13 Jbeta reverse. Assay: immunoSEQ multiplex PCR; the TCRdb copy retains only in-frame clones and omits some. In the table there are 150,000 to 200,000 clones, around 77% of which are singletons. The sample comprised PBMCs. The receptors were gathered from a man in his 60s in good health and CMV-seronegative.

The chain links TRBV10-3 to TRBJ1-5; 7 positions match TRBD1. Germline CDR1 reads ENHRY; CDR2 reads SYGVKD. The CDR3 contains 13 residues. The trim removed 10 bases at V and 1 base at J, leaving 4 bases unmatched. CDR3 sequence: CASQGESNQPQHF. The CDR3 nucleotides are TGTGCCAGCCAGGGGGAAAGCAATCAGCCCCAGCATTTT.

The genes are TRBV11-2 and TRBJ2-3; D may be TRBD1 (6 bases). Deletions cut 4 bases from V and 4 bases from J, with 15 bases between. The CDR3 totals 15 residues. CDR1 and CDR2 from the germline V gene are SGHAT and FQNNGV. The CDR3 bases are TGTGCCAGCAGCTCTACCATAAACAGGGCAGATACGCAGTATTTT. This encodes CASSSTINRADTQYF.

V and J are TRBV7-2 and TRBJ1-2, with D unclear. V lost 5 bases, J lost 0 bases, and 13 bases lay in between. The germline gives CDR1 SGHTA, CDR2 FQGNSA. This CDR3 has 15 residues. This CDR3 is CASSVRGSANYGYTF. CDR3 bases: TGTGCCAGCAGCGTCCGGGGTTCTGCTAACTATGGCTACACCTTC.

The chain carries TRBV30 and TRBJ1-4; perhaps TRBD1 as D (6 bases). The germline gives CDR1 GTSNPN, CDR2 SVGIG (reference sequence). CDR3 length equals 15 residues. The V end was cut by 0 bases, the J end by 5 bases, with 13 bases between. CDR3 DNA sequence: TGTGCCTGGAGTGTATCAGGGGCTGAGAATGAAAAACTGTTTTTT. This translates into CAWSVSGAENEKLFF.

In the case of this clone: The germline gene is not matched at one end of the junction; a read error may be the cause. The chain joins TRBV5-4 to TRBJ1-4; possibly TRBD1 for D (6 bases). Germline-derived CDR1 and CDR2 are SGHNT and YYREEE (reference sequence). The CDR3 has 15 amino acids. The CDR3, as DNA: TGTGCCAGCAGCGGCAGGGGAGCAACTAATGGAAAACTGTTTTTT. Protein: CASSGRGATNGKLFF.

The V and J genes are TRBV2 and TRBJ2-1, with 9 bases fitting TRBD1. Germline values: CDR1 SNHLY, CDR2 FYNNEI. The junction had 5 bases not matched to a gene; V was cut back by 2 bases and J by 6 bases. This CDR3 contains 15 residues. CDR3 DNA: TGTGCCAGCAGTGAATTACAGGGGGCGGTCAATGAGCAGTTCTTC. It codes for CASSELQGAVNEQFF.

This chain uses TRBV6-1 with TRBJ1-1; D is undetermined. The germline V gene encodes CDR1 MNHNS and CDR2 SASEGT. V was trimmed by 8 bases and J by 1 base, leaving 11 bases between them. This CDR3 is built from 13 residues. Here the CDR3 reads CASRTSRNTEAFF. In DNA, the CDR3 is TGTGCCAGCCGCACATCCAGGAACACTGAAGCTTTCTTT.

Written as DNA, the CDR3 is TGTGCCAGCAGCCCCGGACAGGGGGGCTCTGGGGCCAACGTCCTGACTTTC. Translation gives CASSPGQGGSGANVLTF. J is TRBJ2-6 and V is TRBV4-2; the match to TRBD1 covers 10 bases. V was pared by 4 bases and J by 0 bases, with 3 bases of the junction left unmatched. Germline lookup yields CDR1 LGHNA and CDR2 YNFKEQ. This CDR3 spans 17 amino acids.

This sequence joins TRBV9 and TRBJ2-2; D remains ambiguous. From germline, CDR1 is SGDLS and CDR2 YYNGEE. V gave up 0 bases and J gave up 6 bases, with 12 bases separating them. CDR3 length equals 15 residues. CDR3 loop: CASSVAGSYAGELFF. In nucleotides, the CDR3 is TGTGCCAGCAGCGTAGCCGGTTCTTACGCCGGGGAGCTGTTTTTT.

V usage is TRBV5-1 and J usage is TRBJ2-1; D may be TRBD2 (7 bases). This CDR3 is 15 amino acids long. Looked up from germline, CDR1 is SGHRS and CDR2 is YFSETQ. Trimming shortened V by 1 base and J by 6 bases, and 14 bases separated the two germline ends. DNA for the CDR3: TGCGCCAGCAGCTTGAGGGTGGGGGGGGCCAATGAGCAGTTCTTC. It encodes CASSLRVGGANEQFF.

This sequence joins TRBV5-4 and TRBJ2-5; D is possibly TRBD2 (5 bases). The CDR3 contains 16 residues. Germline V gene lookup returns CDR1 SGHNT and CDR2 YYREEE (reference sequence). With 4 bases removed from V and 5 bases from J, the gap between germline ends came to 21 bases. The CDR3 spells CASSDRRGTTGETQYF. In DNA form, the CDR3 reads TGTGCCAGCAGCGATCGTCGGGGTACTACGGGGGAGACCCAGTACTTC.

This chain's CDR3 is CASGLVQGSSNSPLHF. DNA of the CDR3: TGTGCTAGTGGTTTGGTACAGGGGTCTTCGAATTCACCCCTCCACTTT. The V and J genes are TRBV12-5 and TRBJ1-6; 7 bases match TRBD1. Germline trimming cut 0 bases from V and 7 bases from J; bases unmatched to any gene: 6. The CDR3 sequence is 16 residues long. From germline, CDR1 is LGHNT and CDR2 FRNRAP.

V and J are TRBV19 and TRBJ2-3; 9 bases are a match to TRBD2. The V segment lost 6 bases and the J segment 7 bases; nucleotides outside the gene matches: 8. CDR3 length: 14 amino acids. The germline V gene encodes CDR1 LNHDA and CDR2 SQIVND (reference sequence). The CDR3 DNA reads TGTGCCAGTAGCAACCCGGGACTAGCATATACGCAGTATTTT. It yields the protein CASSNPGLAYTQYF.

This rearrangement joins TRBV9 to TRBJ2-3; TRBD1 agrees at 9 bases. Germline CDR1 is SGDLS and CDR2 is YYNGEE. CDR3 length: 15 residues. The V segment lost 3 bases and the J segment 4 bases; nucleotides outside the gene matches: 6. The CDR3 DNA is TGTGCCAGCAGCGCGAGACAGGGGGTGGCAGATACGCAGTATTTT. Translation gives CASSARQGVADTQYF.

The chain uses TRBV29-1 and TRBJ1-5; D might be TRBD1 (5 bases). V shed 6 bases and J shed 7 bases, with 16 bases lying between them. CDR1 and CDR2 from the germline V gene are SQVTM and ANQGSEA. The CDR3 is 13 amino acids. The CDR3 nucleotides read TGCAGCGTACCGGGGGATGGGGGACAGCCCCAGCATTTT. Encoded protein: CSVPGDGGQPQHF.

This chain links TRBV27 with TRBJ1-1; 10 positions match TRBD1. The junction had 7 bases not matched to a gene; V was cut back by 5 bases and J by 1 base. From germline, CDR1 is MNHEY and CDR2 SMNVEV (reference sequence). This CDR3 comprises 16 residues. Written as DNA, the CDR3 is TGTGCCAGCAGTGAGGGACAGGGGTTTTGGAACACTGAAGCTTTCTTT. Its translation: CASSEGQGFWNTEAFF.

This rearrangement joins TRBV6-6 to TRBJ1-5; 7 bases match TRBD1. V lost 5 bases, J lost 6 bases, and 13 bases stayed unmatched. From germline, CDR1 is MNHNY and CDR2 SVGAGI (reference sequence). The CDR3 consists of 16 residues. The CDR3 DNA reads TGTGCCAGCAGTGGACGCCAGGGGGAAGGGGGTCAGCCCCAGCATTTT. Its translation: CASSGRQGEGGQPQHF.

The rearrangement joins TRBV2 to TRBJ1-5; D perhaps matches TRBD1 (5 bases). Trimming shortened V by 1 base and J by 7 bases, and 17 bases separated the two germline ends. The CDR3 loop spans 16 amino acids. The V gene's germline CDR1 is SNHLY and CDR2 FYNNEI. The CDR3 loop reads CASSEDSGILVQPQHF. The DNA for the CDR3 is TGTGCCAGCAGTGAAGATTCAGGGATCTTGGTGCAGCCCCAGCATTTT.

This sequence joins TRBV4-2 and TRBJ2-3; TRBD2 agrees at 7 bases. J was trimmed by 6 bases and V by 3 bases; bases with no gene match: 0. CDR3 length equals 12 residues. The germline gives CDR1 LGHNA, CDR2 YNFKEQ. CDR3 region: CASSQGGDTQYF. Written as DNA, the CDR3 is TGTGCCAGCAGCCAGGGGGGGGATACGCAGTATTTT.

Comment on this clone: Relative to the germline gene, one junction end is altered; a read error may explain this. The V call is TRBV4-3, the J call TRBJ2-2; 9 bases match TRBD1. Germline V CDR1 and CDR2: LGHNA, YSLEER. The CDR3 is 13 amino acids. The CDR3 protein is CASSPGQGGELFF. The DNA of the CDR3 is TGCGCCAGCAGCCCGGGACAGGGTGGGGAACTGTTTTTT.

The rearrangement links TRBV6-1 to TRBJ1-1; the D gene is possibly TRBD1 (5 bases). CDR1 is MNHNS, CDR2 SASEGT, per germline. The V end lost 7 bases, the J end lost 0 bases, and 9 bases lay between the germline ends. This CDR3 is 13 amino acids long. The CDR3 protein is CASIDSLNTEAFF. Here the CDR3 DNA reads TGTGCCAGCATCGACAGCCTGAACACTGAAGCTTTCTTT.

J is TRBJ1-3 and V is TRBV19; TRBD1 is a possible D gene (5 bases). The CDR3 has 15 amino acids. The germline V gene encodes CDR1 LNHDA and CDR2 SQIVND (reference sequence). V gave up 5 bases and J gave up 0 bases, with 11 bases separating them. In DNA, the CDR3 is TGTGCCAGTAGTTCACAGGCTATCTCTGGAAACACCATATATTTT. Its protein product is CASSSQAISGNTIYF.

V and J are TRBV11-2 and TRBJ2-5; a weak D match, TRBD1 (6 bases). Germline CDR1 SGHAT, CDR2 FQNNGV. V gave up 2 bases and J gave up 5 bases, with 15 bases separating them. This CDR3 comprises 15 residues. In nucleotides, the CDR3 is TGTGCCAGCAGCTTACGAGGACAGTCTGGGGAGACCCAGTACTTC. Amino acids: CASSLRGQSGETQYF. The complete variable domain, with remaining parts taken from reference TRBV11-2 and TRBJ2-5, reads EAGVAQSPRYKIIEKRQSVAFWCNPISGHATLYWYQQILGQGPKLLIQFQNNGVVDDSQLPKDRFSAERLKGVDSTLKIQPAKLEDSAVYLCASSLRGQSGETQYFGPGTRLLVL.

This clone occurred once. The rearrangement links TRBV7-9 to TRBJ2-1; the match to TRBD2 covers 9 bases. V gave up 3 bases and J gave up 0 bases; unmatched junction bases: 3. This CDR3 region has 16 residues. Germline CDR1 is SEHNR and CDR2 is FQNEAQ (reference sequence). The CDR3 is CASSFIAGVSYNEQFF. CDR3 in DNA: TGTGCCAGCAGCTTTATAGCGGGAGTCTCCTACAATGAGCAGTTCTTC. Full variable domain (rest looked up from reference TRBV7-9 and TRBJ2-1): DTGVSQNPRHKITKRGQNVTFRCDPISEHNRLYWYRQTLGQGPEFLTYFQNEAQLEKSRLLSDRFSAERPKGSFSTLEIQRTEQGDSAMYLCASSFIAGVSYNEQFFGPGTRLTVL.

The chain carries TRBV6-1 and TRBJ1-5; 8 nucleotides line up with TRBD1. With V trimmed by 3 bases and J by 4 bases, 5 bases remained unmatched. The CDR3 is 15 residues long. Germline V lookup: CDR1 MNHNS, CDR2 SASEGT. Here the CDR3 reads CASSETGAKNQPQHF. CDR3 bases: TGTGCCAGCAGTGAGACAGGGGCAAAGAATCAGCCCCAGCATTTT.

The chain has TRBV4-3 and TRBJ1-2; 7 bases are shared with TRBD1. The CDR3 runs 14 residues. In germline, CDR1 is LGHNA, CDR2 YSLEER. J lost 7 bases, V lost 0 bases, and 5 bases had no gene match. CDR3 in DNA: TGCGCCAGCAGCCAAGAGACAGGGTTGGGTGGCTACACCTTC. Translated, it gives CASSQETGLGGYTF.

This clone showed up just a few times. This sequence joins TRBV5-1 and TRBJ1-1, with TRBD1 matching 12 bases. The germline CDR1 and CDR2 sequences are SGHRS and YFSETQ. The CDR3 sequence is 16 residues long. Losses at the gene ends were 2 bases for V and 0 bases for J; bases not matched to a gene: 2. CDR3 sequence (DNA): TGCGCCAGCAGCTTCGGGACAGGGGGCCTGAACACTGAAGCTTTCTTT. Protein sequence: CASSFGTGGLNTEAFF.

The CDR3 loop is CASSQVGGLGTEAFF. The CDR3 DNA sequence: TGTGCCAGCAGCCAAGTCGGAGGGCTGGGCACTGAAGCTTTCTTT. The chain joins TRBV14 to TRBJ1-1; no reliable D call. The CDR3 sequence is 15 residues long. The germline V and J ends were trimmed by 1 base and 4 bases, with 13 bases remaining between them. Germline assignment: CDR1 SGHDN and CDR2 FVKESK.

The chain employs TRBV5-1 and TRBJ1-2, with 7 bases lining up with TRBD1. The CDR3 is 12 amino acids. The V and J ends lost 4 bases and 6 bases, in that order; junction bases with no gene match: 3. Looked up from germline, CDR1 is SGHRS and CDR2 is YFSETQ. For the CDR3, the DNA is TGCGCCAGCAGCGTAGACAGGGATGGCTACACCTTC. Translated: CASSVDRDGYTF. Based on the CDR3 plus reference TRBV5-1 and TRBJ1-2, the full variable domain is KAGVTQTPRYLIKTRGQQVTLSCSPISGHRSVSWYQQTPGQGLQFLFEYFSETQRNKGNFPGRFSGRQFSNSRSEMNVSTLELGDSALYLCASSVDRDGYTFGSGTRLTVV.

The table lists this clone with a few counts. This sequence joins TRBV4-1 and TRBJ2-3, with a tentative D call TRBD2 (6 bases). The germline gives CDR1 MGHRA, CDR2 YSYEKL. V was trimmed by 1 base and J by 1 base, leaving 12 bases between them. The CDR3 runs to 16 residues. CDR3 DNA sequence: TGCGCCAGCAGCCAAGCACGGTGGGGGGGCACAGATACGCAGTATTTT. Its translation is CASSQARWGGTDTQYF.